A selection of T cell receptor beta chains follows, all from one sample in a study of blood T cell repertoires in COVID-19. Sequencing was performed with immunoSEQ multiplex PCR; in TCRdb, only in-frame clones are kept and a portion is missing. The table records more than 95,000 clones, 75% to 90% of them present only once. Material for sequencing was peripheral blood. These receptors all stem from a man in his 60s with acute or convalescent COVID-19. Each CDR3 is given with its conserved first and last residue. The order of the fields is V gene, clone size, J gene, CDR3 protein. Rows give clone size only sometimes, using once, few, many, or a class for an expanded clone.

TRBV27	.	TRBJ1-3	CASSPLTGLGNTIYF
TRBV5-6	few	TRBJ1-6	CASSQGSNSPLHF
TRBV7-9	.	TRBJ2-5	CASSPTTSFVETQYF
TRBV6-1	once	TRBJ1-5	CASSETPGDQPQHF
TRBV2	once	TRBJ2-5	CASRRTGETQYF
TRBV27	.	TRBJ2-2	CASSPDRAGSTGELFF
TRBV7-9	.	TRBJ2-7	CASSLARVYRDSPYEQYF
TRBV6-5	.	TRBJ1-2	CASSSSMANYGYTF
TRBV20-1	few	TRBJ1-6	CSASSRENSPLHF
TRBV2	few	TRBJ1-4	CASSYPQYDNEKLFF
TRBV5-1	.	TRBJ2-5	CASADLAAQETQYF
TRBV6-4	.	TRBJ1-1	CASSQGFDTEAFF
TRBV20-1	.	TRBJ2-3	CSALDSHTQYF
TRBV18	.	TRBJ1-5	CASSPSGGQGNNQPQHF
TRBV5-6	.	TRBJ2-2	CASSLSPIRRVETGELFF
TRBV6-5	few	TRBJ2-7	CASSPHRPAGGEQYF
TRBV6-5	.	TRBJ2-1	CASRGTSGANEQFF
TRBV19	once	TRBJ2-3	CASSTPGQGVYTQYF
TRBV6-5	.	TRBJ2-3	CASTPWMSGLNTQYF
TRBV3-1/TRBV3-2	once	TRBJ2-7	CASSQGYRDEQYF
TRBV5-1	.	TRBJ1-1	CASSPRTGMNTEAFF
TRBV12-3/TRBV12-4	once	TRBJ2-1	CASTSRYNEQFF
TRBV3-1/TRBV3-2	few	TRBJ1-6	CASTQGLDSPLHF
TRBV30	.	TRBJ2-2	CAWTSGRGTGELFF
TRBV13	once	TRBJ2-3	CASSLRLATQYF
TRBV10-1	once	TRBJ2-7	CASSEPGLAGKYEQYF
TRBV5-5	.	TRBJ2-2	CASSFPGQGGGELFF
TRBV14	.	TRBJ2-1	CASSRGGRFHNEQFF
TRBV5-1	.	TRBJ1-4	CASSLGGTNEKLFF
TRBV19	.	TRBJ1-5	CASSPSRDTRGPQHF
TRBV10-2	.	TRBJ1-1	CASSEVGHLNTEAFF
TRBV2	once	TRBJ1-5	CASSEVGQGVGNQPQHF
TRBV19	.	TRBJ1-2	CASSMGTGGYTF